The clone carrying this TCR beta chain was detected ten times or more. Its antigen is still unknown. The sample is drawn from a study of regulatory T cells in long-lasting Graves disease. On the study more broadly: Persistent cases were those of Graves' disease that involved over 5 years of antithyroid drugs with positive TSH receptor antibodies. Study-level results: Persistent disease samples used TRBV28, TRBJ1-2 and TRBJ2-5 preferentially.

Construction of the TCR beta libraries employed iRepertoire HTBI primers in conjunction with Arm-PCR of CDR3 regions. TCRdb fed the multiplex PCR reads into MiXCR, producing one record per CDR3 protein. The sample includes roughly 450,000 distinct CDR3 sequences, around 22% of them seen just once. The germline V gene encodes CDR1 SGHAT and CDR2 FQNNGV. The CDR3 totals 15 residues. V lost 6 bases and J 3 bases, leaving 18 bases between the germline ends. The time point here: persistent/refractory GD, antithyroid drugs over 5 years with positive TRAb. From RNA extracted from PBMCs, the TCR library was made.

The chain employs TRBV11-2 and TRBJ2-7; D remains ambiguous. The specimen was peripheral blood mononuclear cells (PBMCs), collected when the disease was refractory, from a patient treated with antithyroid drugs. This receptor was obtained from a female donor with Graves disease. Here the CDR3 reads CASSPVALASYEQYF. The CDR3 region has the DNA TGTGCCAGCAGTCCAGTAGCCCTGGCGAGCTACGAGCAGTACTTC.